The T cell receptor (beta chain) described here comes from a study of CD8 T cells in ankylosing spondylitis. As the method for making TCR beta libraries, quantitative 5'-RACE with molecular barcodes was used. Each CDR3 protein gets one entry after TCRdb re-called the 5' RACE reads with MiXCR. The sample carries almost 400,000 distinct CDR3 sequences, 20% to 25% recorded once. Details on this clonotype: Its specificity is unknown.

Broader study findings: As reported, disease-linked clones showed significant enrichment in matched ankylosing spondylitis synovial fluid. A motif in TCR beta, a set of eight or nine highly homologous variants, appeared characteristic of ankylosing spondylitis blood.

CDR1 is SNHLY, CDR2 FYNNEI, per germline. Unmatched junction bases numbered 4, after V lost 6 bases and J lost 2 bases. The CDR3 consists of 14 residues. Material for sequencing was blood, either unsorted or a sorted T cell fraction (not recorded which). The chain uses TRBV2 and TRBJ2-1, with TRBD2 matching over 7 bases. The origin of this receptor is a male donor with ankylosing spondylitis. For the CDR3, the DNA is TGTGCCAGCAGGGCCGGGACTACCTACAATGAGCAGTTCTTC. Translated: CASRAGTTYNEQFF.